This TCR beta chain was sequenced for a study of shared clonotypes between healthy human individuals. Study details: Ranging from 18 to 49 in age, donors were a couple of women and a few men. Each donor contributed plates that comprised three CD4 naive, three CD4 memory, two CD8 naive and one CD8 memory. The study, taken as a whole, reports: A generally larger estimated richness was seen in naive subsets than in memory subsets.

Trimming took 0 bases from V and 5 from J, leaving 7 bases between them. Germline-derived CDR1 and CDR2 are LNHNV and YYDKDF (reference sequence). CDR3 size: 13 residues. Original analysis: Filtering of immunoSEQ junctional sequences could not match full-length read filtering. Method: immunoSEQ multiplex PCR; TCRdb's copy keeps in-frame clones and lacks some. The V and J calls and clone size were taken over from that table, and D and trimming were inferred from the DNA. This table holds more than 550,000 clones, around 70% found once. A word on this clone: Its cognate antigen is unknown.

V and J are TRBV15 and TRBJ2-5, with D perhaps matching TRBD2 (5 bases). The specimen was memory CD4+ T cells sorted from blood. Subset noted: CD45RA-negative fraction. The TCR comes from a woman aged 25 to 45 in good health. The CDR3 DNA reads TGTGCCACCAGCAGAGAAAGGGAGGAGACCCAGTACTTC. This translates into CATSREREETQYF. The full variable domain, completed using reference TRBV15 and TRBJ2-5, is DAMVIQNPRYQVTQFGKPVTLSCSQTLNHNVMYWYQQKSSQAPKLLFHYYDKDFNNEADTPDNFQSRRPNTSFCFLDIRSPGLGDTAMYLCATSREREETQYFGPGTRLLVL.